These 24 T cell receptor beta chains were all obtained from the same sample, sequenced in a study of blood T cells in healthy people across ages. Through a sample-barcoded 5' primer and a J-beta primer mix, a second PCR was run for roughly 6 to 11 cycles. TCRdb reanalysed the 5' RACE reads using MiXCR and keeps one entry per CDR3 protein. Of approximately 1.5 million distinct CDR3 sequences in the sample, 35% to 45% were seen once. The sequencing sample was made of blood. The origin of the receptors is a woman under 30 in good health.

There are a few counts of this clonotype. J is TRBJ2-1 and V is TRBV12-3 or TRBV12-4; no definite D call. CDR3 length: 16 amino acids. Trimming removed 6 bases from V and 4 bases from J, with 19 bases in between. This chain's CDR3 is CASSTQRERKYNEQFF. The CDR3 DNA follows: TGTGCCAGCAGCACCCAAAGAGAGCGAAAATACAATGAGCAGTTCTTC.

This clonotype was seen a few times. CDR3: CASSLRDETQYF. The CDR3 DNA follows: TGTGCCAGCAGCTTAAGGGATGAGACCCAGTACTTC. V and J are TRBV7-2 and TRBJ2-5; no clear D. Per the germline V gene, CDR1 is SGHTA and CDR2 is FQGNSA. The CDR3 consists of 12 residues. The V end lost 2 bases, the J end lost 5 bases, and 6 bases lay between the germline ends.

This clonotype was recorded at least ten times. This CDR3 is CASSKTVNTEAFF. The CDR3, as DNA: TGCGCCAGCAGCAAGACAGTGAACACTGAAGCTTTCTTT. This chain uses TRBV5-1 with TRBJ1-1; a possible D gene is TRBD1 (5 bases). The V gene's germline CDR1 is SGHRS and CDR2 YFSETQ. Trimming cost V 4 bases and J 0 bases, with 7 bases left between them. The CDR3 covers 13 residues.

The rearrangement links TRBV7-2 to TRBJ1-2; no clear D gene. Deletions cut 6 bases from V and 3 bases from J, with 14 bases between. This CDR3 contains 14 residues. Germline loops: CDR1 SGHTA, CDR2 FQGNSA. The CDR3 region is CASSAYPLDYGYTF. The CDR3 coding sequence is TGTGCCAGCAGTGCTTACCCGCTGGACTATGGCTACACCTTC.

The V and J genes are TRBV10-1 and TRBJ2-7; no clear D gene. Trimming shortened V by 5 bases and J by 4 bases, and 12 bases separated the two germline ends. Germline loops: CDR1 WNHNN, CDR2 SYGVQD (reference sequence). This CDR3 contains 13 residues. CDR3 DNA: TGCGCCAGCAGTCAGAACCATGGGTACGAGCAGTACTTC. It specifies CASSQNHGYEQYF.

The chain is built from TRBV7-2 and TRBJ2-7, with D possibly TRBD2 on 6 matching bases. Germline V lookup: CDR1 SGHTA, CDR2 FQGNSA. Trimming removed 3 bases at V and 7 bases at J, with 10 bases between. The length of the CDR3 is 12 residues. Here the CDR3 reads CASSLGLLEQYF. In DNA form, the CDR3 reads TGTGCCAGCAGCTTGGGACTGCTTGAGCAGTACTTC.

The CDR3 region is CSAARAGRNGELFF. CDR3 nucleotide sequence: TGCAGTGCGGCCCGAGCGGGGAGGAACGGGGAGCTGTTTTTT. The V call is TRBV20-1, the J call TRBJ2-2, with 7 bases fitting TRBD2. This CDR3 contains 14 residues. Per the germline V gene, CDR1 is DFQATT and CDR2 is SNEGSKA (reference sequence). With 6 bases clipped from V and 7 bases from J, the junction kept 11 bases outside the gene matches.

The J gene is TRBJ2-7, the V gene TRBV7-2, with 10 bases that match TRBD1. V trimming: 5 bases; J trimming: 5 bases; junction bases outside the gene matches: 9. This CDR3 has 15 residues. Germline V CDR1 and CDR2: SGHTA, FQGNSA. This CDR3 is CASSRRQGARDEQYF. CDR3 sequence (DNA): TGTGCCAGCAGCCGTCGACAGGGGGCGAGGGACGAGCAGTACTTC.

This chain joins TRBV6-6 and TRBJ1-5; unclear D gene. The germline V and J ends were trimmed by 8 bases and 4 bases, with 12 bases remaining between them. The CDR3 loop spans 13 amino acids. Germline V lookup: CDR1 MNHNY, CDR2 SVGAGI (reference sequence). The CDR3 sequence: CASFSTSNQPQHF. DNA of the CDR3: TGTGCCAGCTTCTCTACGAGTAATCAGCCCCAGCATTTT.

The gene calls are TRBV7-9 and TRBJ1-2; D is unresolved. Trimming left V 1 base short and J 8 bases short, with 8 bases between. Germline CDR1 and CDR2: SEHNR and FQNEAQ (reference sequence). The CDR3 is 12 residues long. In nucleotides, the CDR3 is TGTGCCAGCAGCTTAGGTTCGGGCGGCTACACCTTC. Amino acid sequence: CASSLGSGGYTF.

In its sample, this clonotype was seen many times. The chain recombines TRBV29-1 with TRBJ1-2; D is undetermined. The V and J ends lost 6 bases and 2 bases respectively, with 10 bases between them. This CDR3 contains 12 residues. Germline CDR1 reads SQVTM; CDR2 reads ANQGSEA. This chain's CDR3 is CSVGRKNYGYTF. The CDR3 DNA reads TGCAGCGTGGGAAGAAAAAACTATGGCTACACCTTC.

The V call is TRBV6-1, the J call TRBJ1-5; D might be TRBD1 (6 bases). CDR1 MNHNS and CDR2 SASEGT come from the germline V gene. The CDR3 sequence is 14 residues long. V shed 8 bases and J shed 3 bases, with 14 bases lying between them. The CDR3 protein is CASAPGHFNQPQHF. Written as DNA, the CDR3 is TGTGCCAGCGCCCCGGGACACTTCAATCAGCCCCAGCATTTT.

The sample holds a few counts of this clonotype. The chain recombines TRBV7-2 with TRBJ2-3; D is unclear. Germline loops: CDR1 SGHTA, CDR2 FQGNSA. This CDR3 is 15 amino acids long. Trimming cost V 5 bases and J 1 base, with 13 bases left between them. The CDR3 DNA sequence: TGTGCCAGCAGCGTCGTAAGGGCTGGCACAGATACGCAGTATTTT. Translated, it gives CASSVVRAGTDTQYF.

This clonotype came up a few times. The genes are TRBV5-1 and TRBJ2-1, with 8 bases aligning to TRBD2. CDR1 and CDR2 (germline): SGHRS, YFSETQ. The CDR3 runs 16 residues. J gave up 0 bases and V 2 bases, and 4 bases lay outside the gene matches. CDR3: CASSFVAGSSYNEQFF. CDR3 coding DNA: TGCGCCAGCAGCTTCGTAGCGGGGAGCTCCTACAATGAGCAGTTCTTC.

This clonotype was recorded at least ten times. V usage is TRBV6-4 and J usage is TRBJ2-1; D perhaps matches TRBD1 (6 bases). The V end was cut by 0 bases, the J end by 0 bases, with 15 bases between. Germline assignment: CDR1 MRHNA and CDR2 SNTAGT. CDR3 length: 18 amino acids. CDR3 protein: CASSDSTGTCGSYNEQFF. As DNA, the CDR3 is TGTGCCAGCAGTGACTCCACAGGGACCTGCGGCTCCTACAATGAGCAGTTCTTC.

This rearrangement joins TRBV2 to TRBJ1-2; D is ambiguous. The V end was cut by 3 bases, the J end by 5 bases, with 10 bases between. CDR1 is SNHLY and CDR2 is FYNNEI in the germline V gene. The CDR3 extends over 13 amino acids. CDR3 in amino acids: CASSESAGYGYTF. The CDR3 DNA reads TGTGCCAGCAGTGAGTCGGCGGGATATGGCTACACCTTC.

In its sample, this clonotype was seen a few times. The genes are TRBV9 and TRBJ2-1, with TRBD2 matching 7 bases. Germline CDR1 SGDLS, CDR2 YYNGEE. The J segment lost 2 bases and the V segment lost 3 bases, leaving 8 bases of the junction unmatched. The CDR3 is 16 residues long. The CDR3 sequence: CASSGPGGGPYNEQFF. The CDR3 coding sequence is TGTGCCAGCAGCGGGCCAGGCGGGGGACCCTACAATGAGCAGTTCTTC. Full variable domain (rest looked up from reference TRBV9 and TRBJ2-1): DSGVTQTPKHLITATGQRVTLRCSPRSGDLSVYWYQQSLDQGLQFLIQYYNGEERAKGNILERFSAQQFPDLHSELNLSSLELGDSALYFCASSGPGGGPYNEQFFGPGTRLTVL.

The gene calls are TRBV5-4 and TRBJ2-5; 9 nucleotides match TRBD1. Looked up from germline, CDR1 is SGHNT and CDR2 is YYREEE (reference sequence). This CDR3 contains 15 residues. The junction had 7 bases not matched to a gene; V was cut back by 2 bases and J by 5 bases. The CDR3, as DNA: TGTGCCAGCAGCTTCCCCGGGACAGGGATCGAGACCCAGTACTTC. Its translation: CASSFPGTGIETQYF. Combining the CDR3 with reference TRBV5-4 and TRBJ2-5 gives the whole variable domain ETGVTQSPTHLIKTRGQQVTLRCSSQSGHNTVSWYQQALGQGPQFIFQYYREEENGRGNFPPRFSGLQFPNYSSELNVNALELDDSALYLCASSFPGTGIETQYFGPGTRLLVL.

The chain employs TRBV7-9 and TRBJ1-5, with D unresolved. Trimming left V 3 bases short and J 2 bases short, with 11 bases between. The CDR3 spans 15 residues. Germline V gene sequence: CDR1 SEHNR, CDR2 FQNEAQ (reference sequence). This CDR3 reads CASSFGRAGNQPQHF. In nucleotides, the CDR3 is TGTGCCAGCAGCTTCGGGCGGGCCGGCAATCAGCCCCAGCATTTT.

The CDR3 is CASSLWSRDTEAFF. Here the CDR3 DNA reads TGTGCCAGCAGCCTATGGTCGCGGGACACTGAAGCTTTCTTT. This sequence joins TRBV7-6 and TRBJ1-1; D remains unclear. Germline V gene sequence: CDR1 SGHVS, CDR2 FNYEAQ. This CDR3 region has 14 residues. V lost 5 bases, J lost 3 bases, and 13 bases lay in between.

The chain uses TRBV29-1 and TRBJ2-5, with D perhaps TRBD2 (6 bases). Germline V gene data show CDR1 as SQVTM and CDR2 as ANQGSEA. The CDR3 covers 15 residues. Deletions cut 6 bases from V and 2 bases from J, with 19 bases between. The CDR3 DNA is TGCAGCGTCGAGGGGCGGGGTCTGAGACAAGAGACCCAGTACTTC. Translating it yields CSVEGRGLRQETQYF.

This rearrangement joins TRBV4-1 to TRBJ2-5; D not resolved. The V end lost 0 bases, the J end lost 11 bases, and 19 bases lay between the germline ends. The length of the CDR3 is 15 residues. Germline-derived CDR1 and CDR2 are MGHRA and YSYEKL. The DNA for the CDR3 is TGCGCCAGCAGCCAAGAGGAGTACCCCGATTTCAAGCAGTACTTC. Encoded protein: CASSQEEYPDFKQYF.

This clonotype was observed a few times. This chain connects TRBV4-1 to TRBJ1-5; D unresolved. The germline CDR1 and CDR2 sequences are MGHRA and YSYEKL. Deletions cut 0 bases from V and 2 bases from J, with 11 bases between. The length of the CDR3 is 16 residues. For the CDR3, the DNA is TGCGCCAGCAGCCAAGAAGGCCTCGGTCGCAATCAGCCCCAGCATTTT. This encodes CASSQEGLGRNQPQHF.

This clonotype was observed a handful of times. The rearrangement uses TRBV4-1 and TRBJ1-1; tentatively, D is TRBD1 (5 bases). CDR3 length: 15 residues. CDR1 and CDR2 (germline): MGHRA, YSYEKL. Trimming removed 0 bases at V and 4 bases at J, with 12 bases between. The CDR3 DNA sequence: TGCGCCAGCAGCCAAGAGGGGCAGGGTGGCACTGAAGCTTTCTTT. Its translation: CASSQEGQGGTEAFF.